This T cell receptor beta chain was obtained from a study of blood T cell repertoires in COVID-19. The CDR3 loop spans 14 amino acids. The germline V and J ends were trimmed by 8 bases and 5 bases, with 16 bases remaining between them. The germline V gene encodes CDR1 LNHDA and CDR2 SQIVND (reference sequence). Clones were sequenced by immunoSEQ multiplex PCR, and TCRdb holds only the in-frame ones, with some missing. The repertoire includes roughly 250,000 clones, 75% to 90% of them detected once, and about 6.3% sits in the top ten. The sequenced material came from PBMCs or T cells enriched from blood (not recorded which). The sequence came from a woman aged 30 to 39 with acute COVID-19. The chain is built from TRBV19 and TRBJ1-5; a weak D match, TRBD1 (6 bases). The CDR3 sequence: CASCFVTGHQPQHF. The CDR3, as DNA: TGTGCCAGTTGTTTTGTCACAGGGCATCAGCCCCAGCATTTT. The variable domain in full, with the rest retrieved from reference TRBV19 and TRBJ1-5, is DGGITQSPKYLFRKEGQNVTLSCEQNLNHDAMYWYRQDPGQGLRLIYYSQIVNDFQKGDIAEGYSVSREKKESFPLTVTSAQKNPTAFYLCASCFVTGHQPQHFGDGTRLSIL.